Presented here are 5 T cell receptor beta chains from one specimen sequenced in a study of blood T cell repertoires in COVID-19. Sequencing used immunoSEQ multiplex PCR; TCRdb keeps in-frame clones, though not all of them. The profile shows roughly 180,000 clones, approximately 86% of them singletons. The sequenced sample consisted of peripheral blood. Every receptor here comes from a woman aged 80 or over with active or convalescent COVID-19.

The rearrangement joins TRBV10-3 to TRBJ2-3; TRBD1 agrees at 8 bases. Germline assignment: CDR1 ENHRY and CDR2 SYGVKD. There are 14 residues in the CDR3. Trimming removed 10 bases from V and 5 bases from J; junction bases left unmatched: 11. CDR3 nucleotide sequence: TGTGCCACACAGCCGAGAGACAGGGGAGATACGCAGTATTTT. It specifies CATQPRDRGDTQYF.

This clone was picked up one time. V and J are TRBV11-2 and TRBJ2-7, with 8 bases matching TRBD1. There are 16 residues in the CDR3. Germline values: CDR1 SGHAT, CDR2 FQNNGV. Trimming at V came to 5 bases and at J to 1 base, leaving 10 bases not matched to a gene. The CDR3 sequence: CASSPLGQALSYEQYF. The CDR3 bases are TGTGCCAGCAGCCCACTGGGACAGGCGCTTTCCTACGAGCAGTACTTC.

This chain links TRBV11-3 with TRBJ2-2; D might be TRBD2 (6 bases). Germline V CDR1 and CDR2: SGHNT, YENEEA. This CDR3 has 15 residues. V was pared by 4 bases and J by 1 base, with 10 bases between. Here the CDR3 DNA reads TGTGCCAGCAGCTCGGCTAGCGTGAACACCGGGGAGCTGTTTTTT. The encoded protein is CASSSASVNTGELFF. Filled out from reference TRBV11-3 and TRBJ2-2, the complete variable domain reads EAGVVQSPRYKIIEKKQPVAFWCNPISGHNTLYWYLQNLGQGPELLIRYENEEAVDDSQLPKDRFSAERLKGVDSTLKIQPAELGDSAVYLCASSSASVNTGELFFGEGSRLTVL.

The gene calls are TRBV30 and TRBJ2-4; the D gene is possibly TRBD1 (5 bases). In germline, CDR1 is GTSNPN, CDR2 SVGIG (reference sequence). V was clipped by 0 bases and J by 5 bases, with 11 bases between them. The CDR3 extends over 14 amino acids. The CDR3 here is CAWSVMGPENIQYF. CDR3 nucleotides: TGTGCCTGGAGTGTAATGGGGCCCGAAAACATTCAGTACTTC.

The CDR3 DNA is TGCGCCAGCAGCCGAGACCAGGGGAATCAGCCCCAGCATTTT. Protein: CASSRDQGNQPQHF. This chain connects TRBV4-1 to TRBJ1-5; TRBD1 is a possible D gene (6 bases). Germline assignment: CDR1 MGHRA and CDR2 YSYEKL. There are 14 residues in the CDR3. The V gene lost 4 bases and the J gene lost 4 bases, with 11 bases spanning the gap.